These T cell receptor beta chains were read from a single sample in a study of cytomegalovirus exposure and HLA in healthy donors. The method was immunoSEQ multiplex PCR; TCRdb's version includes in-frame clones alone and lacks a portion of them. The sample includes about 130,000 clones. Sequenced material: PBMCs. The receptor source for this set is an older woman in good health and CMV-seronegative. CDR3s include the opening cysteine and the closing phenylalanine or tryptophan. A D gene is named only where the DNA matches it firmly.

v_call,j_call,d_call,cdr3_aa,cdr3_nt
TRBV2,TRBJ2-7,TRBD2,CASSEGRTSGTIVYEQYF,TGTGCCAGCAGTGAAGGTCGGACTAGCGGGACGATCGTCTACGAGCAGTACTTC
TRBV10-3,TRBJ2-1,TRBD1,CAISETIGQGGQFF,TGTGCCATCAGTGAGACGATAGGACAGGGAGGGCAGTTCTTC
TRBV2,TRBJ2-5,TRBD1,CASRTGGGETQYF,TGTGCCAGCAGGACAGGGGGCGGAGAGACCCAGTACTTC
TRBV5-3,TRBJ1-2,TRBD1,CARSRSLTGTSLASYGYTF,TGTGCCAGAAGCCGTTCTTTGACAGGGACCTCACTCGCCTCCTATGGCTACACCTTC
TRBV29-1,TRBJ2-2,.,CPGGTGLRLAEENTGELFF,TGCCCCGGGGGGACAGGCCTTAGGCTAGCGGAGGAGAACACCGGGGAGCTGTTTTTT
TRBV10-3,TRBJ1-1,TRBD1,CATRPGQQNTEAFF,TGTGCCACCAGACCGGGACAGCAGAACACTGAAGCTTTCTTT
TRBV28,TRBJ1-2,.,CASTLDGNYGYTF,TGTGCCAGCACCTTAGACGGGAACTATGGCTACACCTTC
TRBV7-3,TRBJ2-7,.,CASSLSGLVYEQYF,TGTGCCAGCAGCTTATCGGGACTTGTCTACGAGCAGTACTTC
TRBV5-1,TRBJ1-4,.,CASSLVSRVGEKLFF,TGCGCCAGCAGCTTGGTGTCCAGGGTGGGTGAAAAACTGTTTTTT
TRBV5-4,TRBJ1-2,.,CASSLAATTYGYTF,TGTGCCAGCAGCTTGGCGGCGACAACCTATGGCTACACCTTC
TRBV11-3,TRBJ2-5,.,CASSWGEETQYF,TGTGCCAGCAGCTGGGGAGAAGAGACCCAGTACTTC
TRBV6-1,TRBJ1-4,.,CASSELVDGTTQKKLFF,TGTGCCAGCAGTGAATTGGTTGATGGGACAACGCAGAAAAAACTGTTTTTT
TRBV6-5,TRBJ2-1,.,CASSYAGRSSYNEQFF,TGTGCCAGCAGTTACGCAGGGCGGAGCTCCTACAATGAGCAGTTCTTC
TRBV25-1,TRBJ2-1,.,CASSPPVGGVLFF,TGTGCCAGCAGCCCCCCCGTCGGGGGAGTTTTGTTCTTC
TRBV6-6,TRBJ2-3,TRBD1,CATEEATGGADTQYF,TGTGCCACCGAGGAGGCGACAGGGGGCGCAGATACGCAGTATTTT
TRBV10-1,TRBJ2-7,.,CARNTNKICEQYF,TGCGCCAGGAACACAAACAAAATCTGCGAGCAGTACTTC
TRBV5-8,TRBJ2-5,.,CAIGKGGQETQYF,TGTGCCATCGGTAAGGGAGGTCAAGAGACCCAGTACTTC
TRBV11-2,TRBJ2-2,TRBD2,CASSPTSGGVFWNTGELFF,TGTGCCAGCAGCCCTACTAGCGGGGGGGTATTTTGGAACACCGGGGAGCTGTTTTTT
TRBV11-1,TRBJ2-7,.,CASRSDSDPYEQYF,TGTGCCAGCAGATCCGACAGTGACCCCTACGAGCAGTACTTC
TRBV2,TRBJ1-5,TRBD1,CASSEEAGQGAGQPQHF,TGTGCCAGCAGTGAAGAGGCGGGACAGGGGGCGGGTCAGCCCCAGCATTTT
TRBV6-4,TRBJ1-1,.,CASSEVFGRGGTEAFF,TGTGCCAGCAGTGAGGTCTTTGGGAGAGGGGGCACTGAAGCTTTCTTT
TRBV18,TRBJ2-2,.,CASSLTDTGELFF,TGTGCCAGCTCACTTACGGACACCGGGGAGCTGTTTTTT
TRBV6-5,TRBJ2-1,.,CASSYRTMGSNEQFF,TGTGCCAGCAGTTACCGAACTATGGGTAGCAATGAGCAGTTCTTC
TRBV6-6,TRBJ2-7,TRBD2,CASRPSGNCLSYEQYF,TGTGCCAGCAGGCCTAGCGGGAATTGCCTGTCCTACGAGCAGTACTTC
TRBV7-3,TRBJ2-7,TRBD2,CASSLAPRTSGIYEQYF,TGTGCCAGCAGCTTAGCCCCCCGGACTAGCGGGATCTACGAGCAGTACTTC
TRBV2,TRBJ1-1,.,CAKEAGIWDTEAFF,TGTGCCAAAGAGGCAGGGATCTGGGACACTGAAGCTTTCTTT
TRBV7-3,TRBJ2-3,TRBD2,CASAAGGPVTDTQYF,TGTGCCAGTGCAGCGGGAGGGCCGGTCACAGATACGCAGTATTTT
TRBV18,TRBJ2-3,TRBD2,CASSPPNPPGLAGGRTDTQYF,TGTGCCAGCTCACCACCGAACCCACCAGGACTAGCGGGGGGAAGAACAGATACGCAGTATTTT
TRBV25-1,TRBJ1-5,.,CASSESEVQPQHF,TGTGCCAGCAGTGAATCGGAGGTTCAGCCCCAGCATTTT
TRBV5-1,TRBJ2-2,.,CASIQDGTGELFF,TGCGCCAGTATACAGGATGGCACCGGGGAGCTGTTTTTT
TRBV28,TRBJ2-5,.,CASSPGQGETQYF,TGTGCCAGCAGTCCCGGACAAGGAGAGACCCAGTACTTC
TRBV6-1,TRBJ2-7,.,CASSAGGGVSAYEQYF,TGTGCCAGCAGTGCCGGGGGTGGAGTCAGTGCCTACGAGCAGTACTTC
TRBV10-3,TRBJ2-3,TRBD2,CAISTSGRGDTDTQYF,TGTGCCATCAGTACCAGCGGGAGGGGGGACACAGATACGCAGTATTTT
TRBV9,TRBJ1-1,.,CASRPQTVNTEAFF,TGTGCCAGCAGACCCCAGACAGTGAACACTGAAGCTTTCTTT
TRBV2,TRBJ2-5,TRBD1,CASRVRDSRQETQYF,TGTGCCAGCAGGGTCCGGGACAGTCGTCAAGAGACCCAGTACTTC
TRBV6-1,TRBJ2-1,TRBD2,CASTRTSGRINEQFF,TGTGCCAGCACCCGGACTAGCGGGAGAATTAATGAGCAGTTCTTC
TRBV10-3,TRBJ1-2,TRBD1,CAISTGTGGVDGYTF,TGTGCCATCAGCACCGGGACAGGGGGCGTGGATGGCTACACCTTC
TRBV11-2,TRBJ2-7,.,CASSLGGQYEQYF,TGTGCCAGCAGCTTAGGGGGCCAGTACGAGCAGTACTTC
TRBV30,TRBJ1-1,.,CAWSVLSEAFF,TGTGCCTGGAGTGTACTATCTGAAGCTTTCTTT
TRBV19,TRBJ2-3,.,CAIRGRGSTDTQYF,TGTGCCATCCGGGGCAGGGGTAGCACAGATACGCAGTATTTT
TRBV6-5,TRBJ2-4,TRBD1,CASSTPGQGNIQYF,TGTGCCAGCAGTACCCCGGGACAGGGGAACATTCAGTACTTC
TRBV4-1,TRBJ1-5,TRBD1,CASSLTEGTGGYQPQHF,TGCGCCAGCAGCCTTACCGAAGGGACAGGGGGCTATCAGCCCCAGCATTTT
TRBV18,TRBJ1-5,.,CASSSDSNQPQHF,TGTGCCAGCTCAAGCGATAGCAATCAGCCCCAGCATTTT
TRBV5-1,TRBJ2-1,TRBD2,CASSLRGGGNEQFF,TGCGCCAGCAGCTTGCGGGGGGGAGGAAATGAGCAGTTCTTC
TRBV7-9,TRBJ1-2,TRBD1,CASSTTRQGARNYGYTF,TGTGCCAGCAGTACCACCAGACAGGGGGCCCGGAACTATGGCTACACCTTC
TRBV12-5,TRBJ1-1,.,CASGLDRGTEAFF,TGCGCTAGTGGTTTGGACCGAGGGACTGAAGCTTTCTTT
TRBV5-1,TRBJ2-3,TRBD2,CASSFQASGGAADTQYF,TGCGCCAGCAGCTTCCAGGCTAGCGGGGGGGCCGCAGATACGCAGTATTTT
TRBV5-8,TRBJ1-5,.,CAIGYRDNNQPQHF,TGTGCCATTGGGTACCGGGACAATAATCAGCCCCAGCATTTT
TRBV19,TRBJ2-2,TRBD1,CASSGQGELFF,TGTGCCAGTAGCGGACAGGGGGAACTGTTTTTT
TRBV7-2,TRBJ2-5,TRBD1,CASSFSGQGGETQYF,TGTGCCAGCAGCTTTTCGGGACAGGGCGGGGAGACCCAGTACTTC
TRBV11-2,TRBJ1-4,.,CASSLLGQGREKLFF,TGTGCCAGCAGCTTATTGGGGCAGGGGAGAGAAAAACTGTTTTTT
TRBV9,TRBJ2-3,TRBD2,CASREGAGGPEDTQYF,TGTGCCAGCAGGGAAGGGGCGGGAGGGCCGGAAGATACGCAGTATTTT
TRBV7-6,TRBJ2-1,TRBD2,CASSLASPSGGYNEQFF,TGTGCCAGCAGCTTAGCGTCCCCTAGCGGGGGGTACAATGAGCAGTTCTTC
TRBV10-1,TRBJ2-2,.,CASSEYGGELFF,TGCGCCAGCAGTGAGTACGGCGGGGAGCTGTTTTTT
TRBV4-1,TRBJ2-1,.,CASSRLPGTVADEQFF,TGCGCCAGCAGCCGACTTCCGGGAACAGTTGCGGATGAGCAGTTCTTC
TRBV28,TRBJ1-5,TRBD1,CASSLRTGNYQPQHF,TGTGCCAGCAGTTTAAGGACAGGGAATTATCAGCCCCAGCATTTT
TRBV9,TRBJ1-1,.,CASSVPSGGSYTEAFF,TGTGCCAGCAGCGTCCCCTCTGGCGGAAGTTACACTGAAGCTTTCTTT
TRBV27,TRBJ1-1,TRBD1,CASSSPPGQGARTFF,TGTGCCAGCAGTTCCCCTCCGGGACAGGGGGCGCGGACTTTCTTT